Presented here are 10 T cell receptor beta chains from one specimen sequenced in a study of blood T cell repertoires in COVID-19. The table came from immunoSEQ multiplex PCR; TCRdb's copy has only in-frame clones and leaves some out. The sample lists tens of thousands of clones, over 60% occurring once. The specimen sequenced was peripheral blood. The receptors were sampled from a human donor in a cohort sampled during active COVID-19.

This chain joins TRBV28 and TRBJ1-1; no definite D call. CDR3 length equals 12 residues. Germline V gene sequence: CDR1 MDHEN, CDR2 SYDVKM. Trimming took off 7 bases at V and 2 bases at J, with 8 bases between the two ends. CDR3 in DNA: TGTGCCAGCACCACACTAAACACTGAAGCTTTCTTT. Protein product: CASTTLNTEAFF.

This clone has only a few counts. This sequence joins TRBV11-2 and TRBJ1-5; D gene uncertain. V was cut by 2 bases and J by 3 bases, with 8 bases left in between. Per germline, CDR1 SGHAT and CDR2 FQNNGV. The CDR3 has 14 amino acids. In DNA form, the CDR3 reads TGTGCCAGCAGCTTAAGCGGCTCCAATCAGCCCCAGCATTTT. This encodes CASSLSGSNQPQHF.

J is TRBJ2-1 and V is TRBV5-6; no firm D call. The CDR3 spans 13 residues. The germline CDR1 and CDR2 sequences are SGHDT and YYEEEE. V was cut by 1 base and J by 6 bases, with 8 bases left in between. The CDR3 reads CASSLQIRNEQFF. CDR3 in DNA: TGTGCCAGCAGCTTGCAGATACGCAATGAGCAGTTCTTC.

The chain recombines TRBV21-1 with TRBJ1-1; the table names TRBD1, a call not compared with the DNA. TRBV21-1 corresponds to a pseudogene. The CDR3 has 21 amino acids. The CDR3 region has the DNA TGTGCCAGCAGCAATACTCTGAAACCGGACAGGGGGAGGACGAGGGTGACTGAAGCTTTCTTT. Its translation: CASSNTLKPDRGRTRVTEAFF.

The chain links TRBV4-1 to TRBJ2-5; TRBD2 matches 7 bases. This CDR3 spans 16 amino acids. CDR1 MGHRA and CDR2 YSYEKL come from the germline V gene. V trimming: 1 base; J trimming: 2 bases; junction bases outside the gene matches: 7. The CDR3 nucleotides read TGCGCCAGCAGCCAAGGGGACTATTCCCGACAAGAGACCCAGTACTTC. Amino acid sequence: CASSQGDYSRQETQYF.

The rearrangement joins TRBV9 to TRBJ2-3; TRBD2 aligns across 8 bases. This CDR3 spans 15 amino acids. J was trimmed by 0 bases and V by 4 bases; bases with no gene match: 4. Germline V gene lookup returns CDR1 SGDLS and CDR2 YYNGEE. DNA for the CDR3: TGTGCCAGCAGCTCGGGACTAGAAAGCACAGATACGCAGTATTTT. Translated: CASSSGLESTDTQYF.

J is TRBJ1-5 and V is TRBV19; TRBD1 matches 8 bases. The CDR3 is 15 amino acids. The trim removed 6 bases at V and 6 bases at J, leaving 10 bases unmatched. Germline V gives CDR1 LNHDA, CDR2 SQIVND (reference sequence). In DNA form, the CDR3 reads TGTGCCAGTAGCCTCACAGGGGGTACGGGTCAGCCCCAGCATTTT. This translates into CASSLTGGTGQPQHF.

CDR3 sequence (DNA): TGTGCCAGCAGTCGCGGGAGCTACGAGCAGTACTTC. Protein: CASSRGSYEQYF. J is TRBJ2-7 and V is TRBV12-3 or TRBV12-4, with TRBD2 matching over 7 bases. V was clipped by 5 bases and J by 3 bases; unmatched bases: 1. There are 12 residues in the CDR3.

The chain joins TRBV11-1 to TRBJ2-5, with a possible D match to TRBD2 (6 bases). Trimming took off 5 bases at V and 2 bases at J, with 9 bases between the two ends. CDR3 length equals 13 residues. Germline lookup yields CDR1 SGHAT and CDR2 FQDESV (reference sequence). CDR3 sequence reads: CASSAGPQETQYF. CDR3 DNA: TGTGCCAGCAGCGCGGGGCCTCAAGAGACCCAGTACTTC. Full variable domain (outside the CDR3, taken from reference TRBV11-1 and TRBJ2-5): EAEVAQSPRYKITEKSQAVAFWCDPISGHATLYWYRQILGQGPELLVQFQDESVVDDSQLPKDRFSAERLKGVDSTLKIQPAELGDSAMYLCASSAGPQETQYFGPGTRLLVL.

This rearrangement joins TRBV6-1 to TRBJ1-5, with no clear D. Deletions cut 3 bases from V and 5 bases from J, with 8 bases between. The CDR3 loop spans 13 amino acids. The V gene's germline CDR1 is MNHNS and CDR2 SASEGT. The CDR3: CASSDSFDQPQHF. The CDR3 DNA follows: TGTGCCAGCAGTGACAGTTTTGATCAGCCCCAGCATTTT.